These T cell receptor beta chains were read from a single sample in a study of cytomegalovirus exposure and HLA in healthy donors. Measured with immunoSEQ multiplex PCR; TCRdb has only the in-frame clones, and not every one. This table holds 100,000 to 150,000 clones, roughly 80% found once. Specimen: PBMCs. These receptors were collected from a female donor in good health and CMV-seronegative. CDR3s include the opening cysteine and the closing phenylalanine or tryptophan. A D gene is named only where the DNA matches it firmly. Not all rows give a size; the values are once, few, many and, for expanded clones, a class.

TRBV28,few,TRBJ1-5,TRBD1,TGTGCCAGCAGTGGACAGGGTCAGCCCCAGCATTTT,CASSGQGQPQHF
TRBV19,NA,TRBJ1-5,TRBD1,TGTGCCAGTAGTATCGACAGGGGGATGGGGCAGCCCCAGCATTTT,CASSIDRGMGQPQHF
TRBV4-1,NA,TRBJ1-2,TRBD1,TGCGCCAGCAGCCCTGGACAGGCTCCAGCTAACTATGGCTACACCTTC,CASSPGQAPANYGYTF
TRBV6-6,NA,TRBJ1-1,TRBD1,TGTGCCAGCAGTTCTCAGGACAGGGGGCTCGAGACTGAAGCTTTCTTT,CASSSQDRGLETEAFF
TRBV4-1,NA,TRBJ2-5,TRBD1,TGCGCCAGCAGCCAAGATTTGGCCAGGGGGCAAGAGACCCAGTACTTC,CASSQDLARGQETQYF
TRBV4-1,NA,TRBJ2-7,TRBD2,TGCGCCAGCAGCCAGCTACCGCCGGGACTAGCGGAGCCCTACGAGCAGTACTTC,CASSQLPPGLAEPYEQYF
TRBV7-2,NA,TRBJ2-7,TRBD1,TGTGCCAGCAGCTTACAGACAGGGGGCACCTACGAGCAGTACTTC,CASSLQTGGTYEQYF
TRBV5-1,NA,TRBJ1-5,NA,TGCGCCAGCAGCCTGGGGATGGGCACTAATCAGCCCCAGCATTTT,CASSLGMGTNQPQHF
TRBV9,NA,TRBJ2-1,NA,TGTGCCAGCAGCGTAGATCCGGGGGGCCAGGGATACTACAATGAGCAGTTCTTC,CASSVDPGGQGYYNEQFF
TRBV27,NA,TRBJ1-2,NA,TGTGCCAGCAGTTTAGAGGGTAGCTATGGCTACACCTTC,CASSLEGSYGYTF
TRBV5-4,NA,TRBJ2-1,NA,TGTGCCAGCAGCTTGGCGGGGAACTATGAGCAGTTCTTC,CASSLAGNYEQFF
TRBV27,NA,TRBJ1-4,NA,TGTGCCAGCAGTTCCAACCCAAACCCAGGGGAAAAACTGTTTTTT,CASSSNPNPGEKLFF
TRBV2,NA,TRBJ1-1,NA,TGTGCCAGCAGTAACAGGGTCCTTGAAGCTTTCTTT,CASSNRVLEAFF
TRBV7-9,NA,TRBJ2-4,NA,TGTGCCAGCAGCCGGACTCGGTCAAACATTCAGTACTTC,CASSRTRSNIQYF
TRBV30,NA,TRBJ1-1,TRBD1,TGTGCCTGGAGTGTAGGACAGGGGGGATCGGGAGCTTTCTTT,CAWSVGQGGSGAFF
TRBV28,NA,TRBJ2-6,NA,TGTGCCAGCAGTTTGTCAGGGGCCAACGTCCTGACTTTC,CASSLSGANVLTF
TRBV7-9,NA,TRBJ2-3,TRBD2,TGTGCCAGCAGCCCCAGGACTAGCGGCACAGATACGCAGTATTTT,CASSPRTSGTDTQYF
TRBV25-1,NA,TRBJ2-3,NA,TGTGCCAGCAGTGAATGGCCCCGCACAGATACGCAGTATTTT,CASSEWPRTDTQYF
TRBV7-2,NA,TRBJ2-7,TRBD2,TGTGCCAGCAGCCTTACGGGACTACCTTACGAGCAGTACTTC,CASSLTGLPYEQYF
TRBV18,NA,TRBJ2-7,NA,TGTGCCAGCTCACCACCTCCCCCTTGGGACAACCAATACGAGCAGTACTTC,CASSPPPPWDNQYEQYF
TRBV27,NA,TRBJ2-7,NA,TGTGCCAGCAGTCACAGGGATACCTACGAGCAGTACTTC,CASSHRDTYEQYF
TRBV5-1,NA,TRBJ1-1,TRBD1,TGCGCCAGCAGCTTACAGGGGGCGAACACTGAAGCTTTCTTT,CASSLQGANTEAFF
TRBV7-3,NA,TRBJ2-2,TRBD2,TGTGCCAGCAGCCACTCGACTAGCGGTACCTGGGGCACCGGGGAGCTGTTTTTT,CASSHSTSGTWGTGELFF
TRBV11-2,NA,TRBJ2-3,TRBD1,TGTGCCAGCAGCCAGTCGTACAGGGGTGCCACAGATACGCAGTATTTT,CASSQSYRGATDTQYF
TRBV6-1,NA,TRBJ2-7,NA,TGTGCCAGTAGGTACCGTGACAGTGCCTACGAGCAGTACTTC,CASRYRDSAYEQYF
TRBV6-5,NA,TRBJ2-1,TRBD2,TGTGCCAGCAGGACGGGACTAGTCAATGAGCAGTTCTTC,CASRTGLVNEQFF
TRBV30,NA,TRBJ2-7,TRBD2,TGTGCCTGGAGTCCCGGGGGGGTAGCGGGAGGTCCTTACGAGCAGTACTTC,CAWSPGGVAGGPYEQYF
TRBV29-1,NA,TRBJ2-4,NA,TGCAGCGTTTGGGTACAGACGAAAAACATTCAGTACTTC,CSVWVQTKNIQYF
TRBV5-6,NA,TRBJ2-7,NA,TGTGCCAGCAGCTTTTGGAACAGGGCCCCCTACGAGCAGTACTTC,CASSFWNRAPYEQYF
TRBV19,once,TRBJ1-1,NA,TGTGCCAGTAGTATGGGGATGACAGCTGAAGCTTTCTTT,CASSMGMTAEAFF
TRBV10-3,once,TRBJ2-1,TRBD2,TGTGCCATCACCGTTAGCGGGAGCGGGGGCAATGAGCAGTTCTTC,CAITVSGSGGNEQFF
TRBV6-5,NA,TRBJ2-1,TRBD1,TGTGCCAGCCGTGGACAGGGGCTCCCCAATGAGCAGTTCTTC,CASRGQGLPNEQFF
TRBV6-4,NA,TRBJ2-3,NA,TGTGCCAGCAGTCCGGGAGACGGCACAGATACGCAGTATTTT,CASSPGDGTDTQYF
TRBV7-2,NA,TRBJ2-5,TRBD1,TGTGCCAGCAGCGTCGGACAGGCCCTAGAAGAGACCCAGTACTTC,CASSVGQALEETQYF
TRBV5-1,few,TRBJ1-1,TRBD1,TGCGCCAGCAGCTTGGGGACAGGGACCATGAACACTGAAGCTTTCTTT,CASSLGTGTMNTEAFF
TRBV7-8,NA,TRBJ1-3,NA,TGTGCCAGCAGCTTAGGTATAGGAAACACCATATATTTT,CASSLGIGNTIYF
TRBV5-4,NA,TRBJ2-7,TRBD2,TGTGCCAGCAGCTCCTCTAGCGGGAGCTACGAGCAGTACTTC,CASSSSSGSYEQYF
TRBV11-1,NA,TRBJ2-1,TRBD1,TGTGCCAGCAGCTCGCGGACAGGGAGCGCCGATGAGCAGTTCTTC,CASSSRTGSADEQFF
TRBV2,NA,TRBJ2-7,TRBD1,TGTGCCAGCATGGGACAGGTTGGGCACGAGCAGTACTTC,CASMGQVGHEQYF
TRBV5-6,few,TRBJ2-1,TRBD2,TGTGCCAGCAGCACCCCTGACTTAGCGGGGGTACATGAGCAGTTCTTC,CASSTPDLAGVHEQFF
TRBV11-3,NA,TRBJ2-2,TRBD2,TGTGCCAGCAGCCGAACCAGGACTAGCGACCGGGAGCTGTTTTTT,CASSRTRTSDRELFF
TRBV29-1,NA,TRBJ2-3,TRBD1,TGCAGCGCCGACAGGGGGGCGACAGATACGCAGTATTTT,CSADRGATDTQYF
TRBV6-4,NA,TRBJ2-6,TRBD1,TGTGCCAGCAGTGCGCACAGGGGCGCTGGGGCCAACGTCCTGACTTTC,CASSAHRGAGANVLTF